The T cell receptor (beta chain) described here comes from a study of T cell repertoires in cytomegalovirus infection. In the study overall: CMV epitopes used comprised recently identified HLA-C-restricted ones and well-studied HLA-B-restricted ones. It can be stated that public TCR beta signatures indicated CMV infection as well as a matching HLA type. Findings and limits, study-wide: The response measured ex vivo was dominated by TCR beta clonotypes (HLA-C-restricted and CMV-specific). Carriers of CMV and the relevant HLA type were discriminated by public TCR beta frequency.

TCRdb ran MiXCR on the reads and lists one entry per CDR3 protein. Of roughly 990,000 distinct CDR3 sequences in the sample, roughly 30% were seen once. V was cut by 3 bases and J by 2 bases, with 13 bases left in between. The germline CDR1 and CDR2 sequences are KGHSH and LQKENI. The CDR3 runs 15 residues. This clonotype occurred a few times. Its antigen is not identified. The TCR was taken from a human donor in good health (CMV status not recorded). Some clones in this sample may be carry-over from other donors' samples. The source was cultured CD8+ T cells from PBMCs, collected from culture after CMV antigen stimulation. The genes are TRBV18 and TRBJ2-5, with D unclear. The CDR3 region has the DNA TGTGCCAGCTCACCCAACCGATTAGATCAAGAGACCCAGTACTTC. Translation gives CASSPNRLDQETQYF.